Listed below are T cell receptor beta chains from one sample, sequenced in a study of blood T cell repertoires in COVID-19. Only in-frame clones appear in the TCRdb table, and some are missing; sequencing was by immunoSEQ multiplex PCR. The sample shows 300,000 to 350,000 clones, roughly 88% of them seen only once. Sample: peripheral blood. Receptors were obtained from a woman younger than 45 with COVID-19, enrolled during active disease. CDR3s include the opening cysteine and the closing phenylalanine or tryptophan. D genes are given only for firm matches. The size of a clone is reported for some rows only, either as once, few or many, or as a class for expanded clones.

size | D | J | V | DNA | CDR3
NA | TRBD1 | TRBJ1-4 | TRBV7-9 | TGTGCCAGCAGCTCCCAGGGGACAGGGAATGAAAAACTGTTTTTT | CASSSQGTGNEKLFF
NA | TRBD2 | TRBJ2-7 | TRBV28 | TGTGCCAGCAGAGCGCCGGGACTAGGGGCCTACGAGCAGTACTTC | CASRAPGLGAYEQYF
NA | TRBD1 | TRBJ2-7 | TRBV7-6 | TGTGCCAGCAGCTTCTTGGGACAGGCCCCCAACGAGCAGTACTTC | CASSFLGQAPNEQYF
NA | NA | TRBJ1-1 | TRBV7-8 | TGTGCCAGCAGCTTAGCTTTCGAGGTGGGCACTGAAGCTTTCTTT | CASSLAFEVGTEAFF
NA | TRBD1 | TRBJ1-4 | TRBV19 | TGTGCCAGTACCCCACAGGGGGCGCGTGAAAAACTGTTTTTT | CASTPQGAREKLFF
NA | NA | TRBJ2-2 | TRBV30 | TGTGCCTGGAGTGCCCTTATTGGGCCCAGGGGGCTGTTTTTT | CAWSALIGPRGLFF
few | TRBD1 | TRBJ1-6 | TRBV3-1/TRBV3-2 | TGTGCCAGCAGGGGGAGGACAGGGCGGGTCAATTCACCCCTCCACTTT | CASRGRTGRVNSPLHF
NA | TRBD1 | TRBJ2-7 | TRBV19 | TGTGCCAGTAGTCTATCCGGGACAGGGAACGAGCAGTACTTC | CASSLSGTGNEQYF
NA | NA | TRBJ2-1 | TRBV12-3/TRBV12-4 | TGTGCCAGCAGCGGTCGCGGAGACGAGTTCTTC | CASSGRGDEFF
few | NA | TRBJ2-7 | TRBV2 | TGTGCCAGCAGTGAAGGGAGGGTCTACGAGCAGTACTTC | CASSEGRVYEQYF
NA | TRBD2 | TRBJ2-7 | TRBV5-1 | TGCGCCAGCAGCCTTGGTCCTAGCGGGAGTGGTTCCTACGAGCAGTACTTC | CASSLGPSGSGSYEQYF
NA | TRBD1 | TRBJ1-3 | TRBV2 | TGTGCCAGCAGTGCAACAGGGACAGCAAACTCTGGAAACACCATATATTTT | CASSATGTANSGNTIYF
once | TRBD2 | TRBJ2-4 | TRBV27 | TGTGCCAGCAGTTTAGGGGCTACTAGCGCGCTAGCCAAAAACATTCAGTACTTC | CASSLGATSALAKNIQYF
few | NA | TRBJ2-1 | TRBV5-6 | TGTGCCAGCAGCTTGGCCGGAGTCGATGAGCAGTTCTTC | CASSLAGVDEQFF
NA | TRBD2 | TRBJ2-1 | TRBV27 | TGTGCCAGCAGTTTGATCGCGGGAGTTACCTACAATGAGCAGTTCTTC | CASSLIAGVTYNEQFF
NA | TRBD2 | TRBJ2-7 | TRBV27 | TGTGCCAGCAGTTTTCGGGGGGAGGACGAGCAGTACTTC | CASSFRGEDEQYF
NA | TRBD2 | TRBJ2-5 | TRBV28 | TGTGCCAGCAGTGTGACTAGCGGGAGTCGACAAGAGACCCAGTACTTC | CASSVTSGSRQETQYF
NA | TRBD1 | TRBJ1-5 | TRBV30 | TGTGCCTGGGCCCCTGACAGGGGGCTCCGCAATCAGCCCCAGCATTTT | CAWAPDRGLRNQPQHF
NA | TRBD1 | TRBJ2-2 | TRBV9 | TGTGCCAGCAGCGTAGCTCCTGGGACAGGTCGAACCGGGGAGCTGTTTTTT | CASSVAPGTGRTGELFF
NA | NA | TRBJ1-2 | TRBV5-6 | TGTGCCAGCAGCTTGGAGAGAGACTATGGCTACACCTTC | CASSLERDYGYTF
NA | NA | TRBJ1-3 | TRBV6-5 | TGTGCCAGCAGAAAAACAGGGTTCGGAAACACCATATATTTT | CASRKTGFGNTIYF
NA | NA | TRBJ1-3 | TRBV30 | TGTGCCTGGAATACAGGGTCGTCTGGAAACACCATATATTTT | CAWNTGSSGNTIYF
once | NA | TRBJ1-4 | TRBV7-9 | TGTGCCTCAGGGACAACTAATGAAAAACTGTTTTTT | CASGTTNEKLFF
once | NA | TRBJ1-5 | TRBV7-2 | TGTGCCAGCAGCCCAGGAAGGGGCGGCAATCAGCCCCAGCATTTT | CASSPGRGGNQPQHF
NA | TRBD1 | TRBJ1-1 | TRBV18 | TGTGCCAGCTCACCACGGGTAGAGGGGGCGTACACTGAAGCTTTCTTT | CASSPRVEGAYTEAFF
NA | NA | TRBJ2-5 | TRBV18 | TGTGCCAGCTCACAGGACAGACAAGAGACCCAGTACTTC | CASSQDRQETQYF
NA | NA | TRBJ1-2 | TRBV19 | TGTGCCAGTGGAGGGGTGGGACACTATGGCTACACCTTC | CASGGVGHYGYTF
NA | NA | TRBJ1-4 | TRBV5-6 | TGTGCCAGCAGCTTGTGGGGGAGGAGTGAAAAACTGTTTTTT | CASSLWGRSEKLFF
NA | NA | TRBJ2-1 | TRBV4-2 | TGTGCCAGCAGCCAAGGCCAGGGTGACTACAATGAGCAGTTCTTC | CASSQGQGDYNEQFF
NA | NA | TRBJ2-3 | TRBV20-1 | TGCAGTGCTAGTCACCCGCGGGGACCCACAGATACGCAGTATTTT | CSASHPRGPTDTQYF
once | NA | TRBJ1-6 | TRBV30 | TGTGCCTGCTCACAGGGACAATCGAGCTCCTATAATTCACCCCTCCACTTT | CACSQGQSSSYNSPLHF
once | NA | TRBJ2-2 | TRBV7-2 | TGTGCCAGCAGACTAGGGGGTCCGAACACCGGGGAGCTGTTTTTT | CASRLGGPNTGELFF
NA | TRBD1 | TRBJ2-7 | TRBV5-8 | TGTGCCAGCAGCTTGACAGGGGGCCCCTACGAGCAGTACTTC | CASSLTGGPYEQYF
NA | NA | TRBJ1-5 | TRBV6-5 | TGTGCCACCGTTCAGGGAACGGGCAATCAGCCCCAGCATTTT | CATVQGTGNQPQHF
NA | TRBD2 | TRBJ2-7 | TRBV5-5 | TGTGCCAGCAGCTTGATACTAGCGGGGAGCGAGCAGTACTTC | CASSLILAGSEQYF
NA | TRBD2 | TRBJ2-7 | TRBV4-1 | TGCGCCAGCAGCCCTAAACTAGCGGGAGTAGTTTTGCCCTACGAGCAGTACTTC | CASSPKLAGVVLPYEQYF
once | TRBD2 | TRBJ2-5 | TRBV2 | TGTGCCAGCAATCTGGGACTAGGAGGAGAGACCCAGTACTTC | CASNLGLGGETQYF
NA | TRBD1 | TRBJ1-4 | TRBV2 | TGTGCCAGCAGTGGGCAGGGGGCGCAGGCTAAACTGTTTTTT | CASSGQGAQAKLFF
NA | TRBD1 | TRBJ1-2 | TRBV2 | TGTGCCGTACCGGACAGGGGCGGCTATGGCTACACCTTC | CAVPDRGGYGYTF
few | TRBD2 | TRBJ2-5 | TRBV2 | TGTGCCAGCAGTGAGACGAGCGGGAGAGGAGAGACCCAGTACTTC | CASSETSGRGETQYF
NA | NA | TRBJ1-1 | TRBV18 | TGTGCCAGCTCACCACGGCTGGGGGAGGTGGCTGAAGCTTTCTTT | CASSPRLGEVAEAFF
NA | TRBD2 | TRBJ2-2 | TRBV18 | TGTGCCAGCTCACCACCTACTAGCGGGCTCACCGGGGAGCTGTTTTTT | CASSPPTSGLTGELFF
NA | TRBD1 | TRBJ1-4 | TRBV30 | TGTGCCTGGAGCCCGGGGGACAGGAGAAATGAAAAACTGTTTTTT | CAWSPGDRRNEKLFF
NA | TRBD2 | TRBJ2-7 | TRBV18 | TGTGCCAGCTCACTCGGGACTAGCGGGGCGGGGGAGCAGTACTTC | CASSLGTSGAGEQYF
once | NA | TRBJ2-6 | TRBV11-2 | TGTGCCAGCAGCGTAGCTCGGGTTTCTTTC | CASSVARVSF
once | TRBD2 | TRBJ2-1 | TRBV19 | TGTGCCAGTAGTATAGCTCTAGCGGGAAGGTTCGCCTACAATGAGCAGTTCTTC | CASSIALAGRFAYNEQFF
NA | TRBD1 | TRBJ2-1 | TRBV5-1 | TGCGCCAGCAGCCCCCGGACAGGGGGCTACAATGAGCAGTTCTTC | CASSPRTGGYNEQFF
NA | NA | TRBJ1-3 | TRBV19 | TGTGCCAGTACCCTCAGGACAGTGCACGGGAGGGACACCATATATTTT | CASTLRTVHGRDTIYF
NA | TRBD1 | TRBJ1-2 | TRBV5-1 | TGCGCCAGCAGCATAAGACAGGGCAACTATGGCTACACCTTC | CASSIRQGNYGYTF
NA | TRBD1 | TRBJ2-1 | TRBV7-3 | TGTGCCAGCAGCTTACGTCCAGGGGGAAATGAGCAGTTCTTC | CASSLRPGGNEQFF
NA | NA | TRBJ2-5 | TRBV19 | TGTGCCAGTAGTTGGCAGGGAGGAGAGACCCAGTACTTC | CASSWQGGETQYF
NA | NA | TRBJ1-2 | TRBV19 | TGTGCCAGTAGGAACCCTAGCAAGAGCCTTGACTATGGCTACACCTTC | CASRNPSKSLDYGYTF
NA | NA | TRBJ1-1 | TRBV6-5 | TGTGCCACCTGTGGGGGGATTGGCACTGAAGCTTTCTTT | CATCGGIGTEAFF
once | TRBD1 | TRBJ2-1 | TRBV4-1 | TGCGCCAGCAGGCTGACAGGGGACAATGAGCAGTTCTTC | CASRLTGDNEQFF
NA | NA | TRBJ1-1 | TRBV30 | TGTGCCTGGAGGTCGGTCTTCGAAGCTTTCTTT | CAWRSVFEAFF